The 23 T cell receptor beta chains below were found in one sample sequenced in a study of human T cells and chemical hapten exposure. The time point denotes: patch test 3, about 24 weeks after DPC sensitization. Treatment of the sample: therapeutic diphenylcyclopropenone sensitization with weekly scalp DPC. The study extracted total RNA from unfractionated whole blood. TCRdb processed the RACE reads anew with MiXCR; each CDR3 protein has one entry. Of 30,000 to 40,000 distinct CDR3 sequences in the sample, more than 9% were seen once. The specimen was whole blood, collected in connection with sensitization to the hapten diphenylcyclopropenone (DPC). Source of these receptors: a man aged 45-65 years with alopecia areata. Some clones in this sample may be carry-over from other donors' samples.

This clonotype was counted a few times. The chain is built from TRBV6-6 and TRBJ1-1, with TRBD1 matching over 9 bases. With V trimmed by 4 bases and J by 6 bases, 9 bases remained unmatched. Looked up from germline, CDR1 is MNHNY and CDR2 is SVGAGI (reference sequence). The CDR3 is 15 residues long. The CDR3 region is CASSSQDRGLAEAFF. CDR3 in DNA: TGTGCCAGCAGTTCGCAGGACAGGGGTTTGGCTGAAGCTTTCTTT.

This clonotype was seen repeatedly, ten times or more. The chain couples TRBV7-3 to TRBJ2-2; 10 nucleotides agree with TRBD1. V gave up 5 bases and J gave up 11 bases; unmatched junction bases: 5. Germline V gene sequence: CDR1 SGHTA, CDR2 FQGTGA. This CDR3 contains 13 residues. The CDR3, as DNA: TGTGCCAGCAGCCCAAGGACAGGGGGAGAGCTGTTTTTT. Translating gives CASSPRTGGELFF.

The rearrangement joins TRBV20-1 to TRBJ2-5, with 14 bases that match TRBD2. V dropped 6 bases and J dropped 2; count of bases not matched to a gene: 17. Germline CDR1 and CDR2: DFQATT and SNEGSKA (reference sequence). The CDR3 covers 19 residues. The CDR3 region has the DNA TGCAGTGCGGTTACCTTCGGACTAGCGGGAGGCTTTGGGCAAGAGACCCAGTACTTC. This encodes CSAVTFGLAGGFGQETQYF.

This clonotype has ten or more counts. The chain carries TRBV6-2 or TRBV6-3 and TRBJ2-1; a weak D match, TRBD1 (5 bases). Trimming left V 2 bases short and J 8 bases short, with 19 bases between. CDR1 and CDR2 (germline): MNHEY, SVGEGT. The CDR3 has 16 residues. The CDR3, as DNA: TGTGCCAGCAGTTACGGGATGAGGTCAGGGTATGATGAGCAGTTCTTC. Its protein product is CASSYGMRSGYDEQFF.

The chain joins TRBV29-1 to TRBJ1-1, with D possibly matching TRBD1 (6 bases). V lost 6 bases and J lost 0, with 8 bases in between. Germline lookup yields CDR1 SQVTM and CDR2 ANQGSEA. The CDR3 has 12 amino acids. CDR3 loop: CSVGQMNTEAFF. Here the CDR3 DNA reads TGCAGCGTAGGACAGATGAACACTGAAGCTTTCTTT. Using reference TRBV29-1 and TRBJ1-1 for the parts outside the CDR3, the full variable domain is SAVISQKPSRDICQRGTSLTIQCQVDSQVTMMFWYRQQPGQSLTLIATANQGSEATYESGFVIDKFPISRPNLTFSTLTVSNMSPEDSSIYLCSVGQMNTEAFFGQGTRLTVV.

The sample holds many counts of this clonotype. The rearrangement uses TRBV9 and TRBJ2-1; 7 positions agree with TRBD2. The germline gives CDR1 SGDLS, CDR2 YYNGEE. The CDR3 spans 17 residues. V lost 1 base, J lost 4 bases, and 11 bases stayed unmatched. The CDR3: CASSVRASGPEYNEQFF. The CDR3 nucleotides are TGTGCCAGCAGCGTACGGGCTAGCGGACCCGAATACAATGAGCAGTTCTTC.

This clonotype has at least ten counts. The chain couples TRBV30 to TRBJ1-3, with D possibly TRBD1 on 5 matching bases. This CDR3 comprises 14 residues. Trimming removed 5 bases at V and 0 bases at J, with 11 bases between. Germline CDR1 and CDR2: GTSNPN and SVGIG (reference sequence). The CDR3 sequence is CAWAQGFSGNTIYF. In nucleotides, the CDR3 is TGTGCCTGGGCCCAGGGATTCTCTGGAAACACCATATATTTT.

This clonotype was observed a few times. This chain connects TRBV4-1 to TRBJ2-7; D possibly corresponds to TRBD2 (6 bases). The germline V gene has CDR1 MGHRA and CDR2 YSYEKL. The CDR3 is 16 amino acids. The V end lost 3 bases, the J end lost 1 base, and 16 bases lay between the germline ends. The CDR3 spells CASSQGIGGGSYEQYF. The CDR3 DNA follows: TGCGCCAGCAGCCAGGGAATAGGAGGAGGGTCCTACGAGCAGTACTTC.

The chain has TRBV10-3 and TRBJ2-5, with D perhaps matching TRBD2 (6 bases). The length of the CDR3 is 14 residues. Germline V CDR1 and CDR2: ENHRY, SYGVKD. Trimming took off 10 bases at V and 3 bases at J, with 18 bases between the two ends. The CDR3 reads CATFSGPGEETQYF. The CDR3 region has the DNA TGTGCCACCTTCAGTGGTCCGGGAGAAGAGACCCAGTACTTC.

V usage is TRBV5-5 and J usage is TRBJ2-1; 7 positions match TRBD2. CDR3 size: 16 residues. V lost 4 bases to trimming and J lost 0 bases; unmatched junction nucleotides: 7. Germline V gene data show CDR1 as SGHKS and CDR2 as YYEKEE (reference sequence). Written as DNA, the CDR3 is TGTGCCAGCAGCCCGGTCCCTAGCGGCTCCTACAATGAGCAGTTCTTC. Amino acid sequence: CASSPVPSGSYNEQFF.

CDR3 amino acids: CASSQTGGEQYF. The CDR3 DNA sequence: TGTGCCAGTAGTCAGACAGGGGGCGAGCAGTACTTC. The rearrangement uses TRBV19 and TRBJ2-7, with 9 bases that match TRBD1. The CDR3 runs 12 residues. V gave up 5 bases and J gave up 6 bases; unmatched junction bases: 2. In germline, CDR1 is LNHDA, CDR2 SQIVND (reference sequence).

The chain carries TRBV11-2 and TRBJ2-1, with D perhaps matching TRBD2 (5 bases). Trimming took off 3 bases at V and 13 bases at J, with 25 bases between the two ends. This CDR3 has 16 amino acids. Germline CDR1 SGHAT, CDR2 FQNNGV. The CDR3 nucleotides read TGTGCCAGCAGCTTTTGGTATACAGAGGGCGGGTCCACACAGTTCTTC. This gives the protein CASSFWYTEGGSTQFF.

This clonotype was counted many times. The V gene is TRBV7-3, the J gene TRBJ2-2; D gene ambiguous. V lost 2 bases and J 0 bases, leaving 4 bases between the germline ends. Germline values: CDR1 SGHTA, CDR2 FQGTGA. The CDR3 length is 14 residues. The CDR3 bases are TGTGCCAGCAGCTTATCCCCGAACACCGGGGAGCTGTTTTTT. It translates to CASSLSPNTGELFF.

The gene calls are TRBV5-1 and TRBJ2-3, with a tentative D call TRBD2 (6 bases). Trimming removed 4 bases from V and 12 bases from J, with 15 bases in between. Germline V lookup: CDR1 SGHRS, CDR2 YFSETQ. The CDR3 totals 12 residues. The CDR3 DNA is TGCGCCAGCAGCCCACCGGGAGAGAGACAGTATTTT. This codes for CASSPPGERQYF.

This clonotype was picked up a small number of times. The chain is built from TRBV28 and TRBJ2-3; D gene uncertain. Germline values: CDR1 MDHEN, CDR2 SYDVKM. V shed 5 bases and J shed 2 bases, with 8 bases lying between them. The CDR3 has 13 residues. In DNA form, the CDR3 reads TGTGCCAGCAGTCCCACCTCCACAGATACGCAGTATTTT. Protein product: CASSPTSTDTQYF.

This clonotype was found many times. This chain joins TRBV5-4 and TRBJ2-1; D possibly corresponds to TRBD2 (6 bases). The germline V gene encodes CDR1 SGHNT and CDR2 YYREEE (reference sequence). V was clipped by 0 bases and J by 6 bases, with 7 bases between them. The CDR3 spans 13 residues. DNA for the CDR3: TGTGCCAGCAGCTTGGTAGCGGTCAATGAGCAGTTCTTC. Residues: CASSLVAVNEQFF. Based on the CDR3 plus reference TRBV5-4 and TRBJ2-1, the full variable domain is ETGVTQSPTHLIKTRGQQVTLRCSSQSGHNTVSWYQQALGQGPQFIFQYYREEENGRGNFPPRFSGLQFPNYSSELNVNALELDDSALYLCASSLVAVNEQFFGPGTRLTVL.

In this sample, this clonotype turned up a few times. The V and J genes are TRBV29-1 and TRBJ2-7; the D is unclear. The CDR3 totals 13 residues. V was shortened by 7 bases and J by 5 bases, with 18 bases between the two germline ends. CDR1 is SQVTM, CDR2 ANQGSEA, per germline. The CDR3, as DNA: TGCAGCGCCGAAGACAAATTAGTCAACGAGCAGTACTTC. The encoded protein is CSAEDKLVNEQYF.

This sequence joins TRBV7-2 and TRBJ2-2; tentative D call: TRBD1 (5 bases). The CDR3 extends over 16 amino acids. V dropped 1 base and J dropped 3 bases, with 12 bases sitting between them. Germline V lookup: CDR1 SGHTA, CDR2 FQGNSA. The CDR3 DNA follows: TGTGCCAGCAGCTTAGTGGCAGGGCTGGACACCGGGGAGCTGTTTTTT. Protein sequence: CASSLVAGLDTGELFF. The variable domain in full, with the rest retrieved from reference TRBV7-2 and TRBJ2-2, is GAGVSQSPSNKVTEKGKDVELRCDPISGHTALYWYRQSLGQGLEFLIYFQGNSAPDKSGLPSDRFSAERTGGSVSTLTIQRTQQEDSAVYLCASSLVAGLDTGELFFGEGSRLTVL.

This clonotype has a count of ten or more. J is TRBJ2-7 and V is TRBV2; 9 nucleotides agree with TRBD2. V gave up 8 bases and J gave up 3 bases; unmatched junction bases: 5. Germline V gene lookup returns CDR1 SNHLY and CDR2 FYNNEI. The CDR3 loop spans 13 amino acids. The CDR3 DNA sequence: TGTGCCAGCCCGACTAGCGGTCTCTACGAGCAGTACTTC. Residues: CASPTSGLYEQYF. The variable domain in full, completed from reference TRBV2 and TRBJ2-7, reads EPEVTQTPSHQVTQMGQEVILRCVPISNHLYFYWYRQILGQKVEFLVSFYNNEISEKSEIFDDQFSVERPDGSNFTLKIRSTKLEDSAMYFCASPTSGLYEQYFGPGTRLTVT.

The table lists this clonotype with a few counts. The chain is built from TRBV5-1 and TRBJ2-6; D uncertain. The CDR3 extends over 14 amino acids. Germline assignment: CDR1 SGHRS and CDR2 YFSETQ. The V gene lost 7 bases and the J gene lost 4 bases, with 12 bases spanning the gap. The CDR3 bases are TGCGCCAGCGGGCCCGTACGCGGGGCCAACGTCCTGACTTTC. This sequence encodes CASGPVRGANVLTF.

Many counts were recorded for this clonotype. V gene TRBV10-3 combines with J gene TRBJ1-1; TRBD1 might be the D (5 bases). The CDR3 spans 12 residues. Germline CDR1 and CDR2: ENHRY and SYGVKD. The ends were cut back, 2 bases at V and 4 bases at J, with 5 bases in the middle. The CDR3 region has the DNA TGTGCCATCAGTGAGACAGGCACTGAAGCTTTCTTT. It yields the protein CAISETGTEAFF.

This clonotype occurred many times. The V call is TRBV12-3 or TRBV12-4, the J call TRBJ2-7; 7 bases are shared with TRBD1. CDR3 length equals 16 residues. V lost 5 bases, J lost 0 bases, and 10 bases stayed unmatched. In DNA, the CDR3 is TGTGCCAGCAGTGCTAGGGGGCTAGGGGCCTCCTACGAGCAGTACTTC. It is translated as CASSARGLGASYEQYF.

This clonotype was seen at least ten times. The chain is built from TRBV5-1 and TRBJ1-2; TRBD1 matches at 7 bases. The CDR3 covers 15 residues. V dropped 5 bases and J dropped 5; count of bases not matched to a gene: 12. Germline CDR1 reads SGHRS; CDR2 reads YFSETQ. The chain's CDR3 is CASRLSEGAQYGYTF. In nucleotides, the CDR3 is TGCGCCAGCAGGCTCTCAGAGGGGGCACAGTATGGCTACACCTTC.